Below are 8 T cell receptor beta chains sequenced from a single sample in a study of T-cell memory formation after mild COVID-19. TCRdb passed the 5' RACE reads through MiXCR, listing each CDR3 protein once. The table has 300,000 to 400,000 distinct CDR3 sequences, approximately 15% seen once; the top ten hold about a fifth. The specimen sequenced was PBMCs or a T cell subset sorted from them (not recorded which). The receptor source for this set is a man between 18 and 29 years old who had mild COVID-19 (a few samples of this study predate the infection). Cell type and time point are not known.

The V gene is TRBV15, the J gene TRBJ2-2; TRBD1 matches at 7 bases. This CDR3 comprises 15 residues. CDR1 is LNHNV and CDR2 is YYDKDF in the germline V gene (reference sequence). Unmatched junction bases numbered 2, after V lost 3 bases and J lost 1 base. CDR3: CATSSGDRNTGELFF. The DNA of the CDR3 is TGTGCCACCAGCAGCGGGGACAGGAACACCGGGGAGCTGTTTTTT.

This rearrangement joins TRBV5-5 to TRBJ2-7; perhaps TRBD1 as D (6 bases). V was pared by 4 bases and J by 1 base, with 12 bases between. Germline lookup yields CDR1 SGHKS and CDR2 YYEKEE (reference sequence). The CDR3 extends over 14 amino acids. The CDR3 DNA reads TGTGCCAGCAGCAGGACAGACCTTTCCTACGAGCAGTACGTC. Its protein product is CASSRTDLSYEQYV.

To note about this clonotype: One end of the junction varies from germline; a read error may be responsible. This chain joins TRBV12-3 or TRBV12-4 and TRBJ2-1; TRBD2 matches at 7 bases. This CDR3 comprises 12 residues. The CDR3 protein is CASSQTSNEKFF. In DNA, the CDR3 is TGTGCCAGCAGCCAGACTAGCAATGAGAAGTTCTTC.

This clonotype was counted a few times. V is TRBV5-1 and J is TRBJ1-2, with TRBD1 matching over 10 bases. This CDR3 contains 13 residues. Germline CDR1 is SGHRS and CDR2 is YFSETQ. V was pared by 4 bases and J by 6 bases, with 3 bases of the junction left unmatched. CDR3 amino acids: CASSTGQGDGYTF. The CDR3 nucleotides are TGCGCCAGCAGCACCGGACAGGGGGATGGCTACACCTTC.

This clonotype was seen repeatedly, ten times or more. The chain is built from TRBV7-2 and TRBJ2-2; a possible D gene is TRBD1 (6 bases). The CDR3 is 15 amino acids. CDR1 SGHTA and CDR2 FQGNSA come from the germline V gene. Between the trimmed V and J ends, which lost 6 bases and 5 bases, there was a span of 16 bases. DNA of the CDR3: TGTGCCAGCAGGGGGGCGACATTCGGTACCGGGGAGCTGTTTTTT. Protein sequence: CASRGATFGTGELFF.

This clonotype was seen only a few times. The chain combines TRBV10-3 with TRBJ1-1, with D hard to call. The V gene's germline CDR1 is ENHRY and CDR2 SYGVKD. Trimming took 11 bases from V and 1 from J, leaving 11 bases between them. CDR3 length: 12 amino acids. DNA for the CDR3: TGTGCCGTGGAAACTGGGAACACTGAAGCTTTCTTT. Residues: CAVETGNTEAFF.

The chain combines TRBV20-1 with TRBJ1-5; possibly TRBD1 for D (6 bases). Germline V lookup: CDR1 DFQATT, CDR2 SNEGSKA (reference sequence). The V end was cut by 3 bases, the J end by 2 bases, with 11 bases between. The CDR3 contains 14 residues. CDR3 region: CSARGDMGNQPQHF. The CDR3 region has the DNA TGCAGTGCTAGGGGGGACATGGGCAATCAGCCCCAGCATTTT.

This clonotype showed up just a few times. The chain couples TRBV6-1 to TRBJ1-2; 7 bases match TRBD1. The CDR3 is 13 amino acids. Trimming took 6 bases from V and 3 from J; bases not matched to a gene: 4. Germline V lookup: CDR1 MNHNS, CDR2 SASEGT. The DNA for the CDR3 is TGTGCCAGCAGGAGCGGACAGGACTATGGCTACACCTTC. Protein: CASRSGQDYGYTF.